The 26 T cell receptor beta chains reported below all come from one sample, sequenced in a study of blood T cell repertoires in COVID-19. Profiled with immunoSEQ multiplex PCR; TCRdb holds only in-frame clones, not every one. The sample has fewer than 450,000 clones; about 90% are singletons. Sample: PBMCs or T cells enriched from blood (not recorded which). The source is a woman aged 30 to 39 who had recovered from COVID-19.

This chain links TRBV10-3 with TRBJ1-4; D perhaps matches TRBD1 (6 bases). V was pared by 2 bases and J by 8 bases, with 21 bases between. The CDR3 is 17 residues long. The germline V gene has CDR1 ENHRY and CDR2 SYGVKD. CDR3 amino acids: CAISERLGTSVEEKLFF. CDR3 sequence (DNA): TGTGCCATCAGTGAGCGCCTTGGGACATCAGTAGAAGAAAAACTGTTTTTT.

The V gene is TRBV2, the J gene TRBJ2-3; no firm D call. This CDR3 comprises 12 residues. Germline values: CDR1 SNHLY, CDR2 FYNNEI. V gave up 4 bases and J gave up 6 bases, with 8 bases separating them. The CDR3 loop reads CASSGGSDTQYF. CDR3 coding DNA: TGTGCCAGCAGTGGAGGTTCGGATACGCAGTATTTT.

This chain connects TRBV5-4 to TRBJ2-1; 10 bases map to TRBD1. Germline CDR1 SGHNT, CDR2 YYREEE (reference sequence). The CDR3 spans 16 residues. The ends lost 4 bases at V and 9 bases at J; junction bases unmatched: 13. CDR3 sequence: CASSQAPGQGRGEQFF. CDR3 nucleotides: TGTGCCAGCAGCCAAGCACCGGGACAGGGGAGAGGTGAGCAGTTCTTC.

This rearrangement joins TRBV28 to TRBJ2-3, with 14 bases aligning to TRBD2. The CDR3 covers 18 residues. The V and J ends lost 6 bases and 4 bases, in that order; junction bases with no gene match: 12. Germline values: CDR1 MDHEN, CDR2 SYDVKM. The CDR3 sequence is CASSPSLGLAGAPDTQYF. As DNA, the CDR3 is TGTGCCAGCAGCCCATCCTTGGGACTAGCGGGGGCCCCAGATACGCAGTATTTT.

The gene calls are TRBV28 and TRBJ1-4, with 8 bases that match TRBD1. The length of the CDR3 is 15 residues. Germline V gene data show CDR1 as MDHEN and CDR2 as SYDVKM. With V trimmed by 4 bases and J by 8 bases, 9 bases remained unmatched. The CDR3 loop is CASSSQGQDGEKLFF. CDR3 in DNA: TGTGCCAGCAGTTCTCAGGGACAGGATGGCGAAAAACTGTTTTTT.

The genes are TRBV19 and TRBJ1-5, with D hard to call. Germline CDR1 and CDR2: LNHDA and SQIVND (reference sequence). The CDR3 runs 14 residues. Between the trimmed V and J ends, which lost 7 bases and 0 bases, there was a span of 10 bases. In DNA form, the CDR3 reads TGTGCCAGTATGCTCCAGTATAGCAATCAGCCCCAGCATTTT. It codes for CASMLQYSNQPQHF.

The chain is built from TRBV3-1 (or the pseudogene TRBV3-2) and TRBJ1-2; D is possibly TRBD1 (6 bases). The CDR3 totals 16 residues. Trimming left V 0 bases short and J 5 bases short, with 16 bases between. The germline V gene encodes CDR1 LGHDT and CDR2 YNNKEL (reference sequence). The CDR3 DNA is TGTGCCAGCAGCCAAGAGGGCCGGACAGTCTTTTATGGCTACACCTTC. It translates to CASSQEGRTVFYGYTF.

V gene TRBV19 combines with J gene TRBJ1-6, with 10 bases aligning to TRBD1. The CDR3 extends over 15 amino acids. Losses at the gene ends were 5 bases for V and 7 bases for J; bases not matched to a gene: 5. From germline, CDR1 is LNHDA and CDR2 SQIVND (reference sequence). In DNA form, the CDR3 reads TGTGCCAGTAGTTCCTCGACAGGGGGCAATTCACCCCTCCACTTT. The encoded protein is CASSSSTGGNSPLHF. The full variable domain, completed using reference TRBV19 and TRBJ1-6, is DGGITQSPKYLFRKEGQNVTLSCEQNLNHDAMYWYRQDPGQGLRLIYYSQIVNDFQKGDIAEGYSVSREKKESFPLTVTSAQKNPTAFYLCASSSSTGGNSPLHFGNGTRLTVT.

J is TRBJ1-3 and V is TRBV5-5, with 8 bases matching TRBD1. Germline V gives CDR1 SGHKS, CDR2 YYEKEE (reference sequence). The CDR3 has 17 amino acids. V lost 0 bases, J lost 4 bases, and 9 bases stayed unmatched. The CDR3 coding sequence is TGTGCCAGCAGCTTGGCCGTAGGACAGGGAAGAGGAAACACCATATATTTT. This encodes CASSLAVGQGRGNTIYF.

J is TRBJ2-6 and V is TRBV9, with 10 bases aligning to TRBD1. The germline V gene has CDR1 SGDLS and CDR2 YYNGEE. Unmatched junction bases numbered 6, after V lost 3 bases and J lost 0 bases. The CDR3 has 18 amino acids. The CDR3: CASSASGQGSSGANVLTF. The CDR3 DNA sequence: TGTGCCAGCAGCGCATCGGGACAGGGGAGCTCTGGGGCCAACGTCCTGACTTTC. Combining the CDR3 with reference TRBV9 and TRBJ2-6 gives the whole variable domain DSGVTQTPKHLITATGQRVTLRCSPRSGDLSVYWYQQSLDQGLQFLIQYYNGEERAKGNILERFSAQQFPDLHSELNLSSLELGDSALYFCASSASGQGSSGANVLTFGAGSRLTVL.

J is TRBJ2-7 and V is TRBV4-1; possibly TRBD2 for D (7 bases). This CDR3 region has 18 residues. Trimming cost V 2 bases and J 3 bases, with 23 bases left between them. In germline, CDR1 is MGHRA, CDR2 YSYEKL. In DNA, the CDR3 is TGCGCCAGCAGCCAACAATCTCCCGCTACGGGGGGCGGCTACGAGCAGTACTTC. It specifies CASSQQSPATGGGYEQYF.

The chain combines TRBV7-6 with TRBJ2-7; 14 bases are a match to TRBD2. The germline V gene has CDR1 SGHVS and CDR2 FNYEAQ. The trim removed 5 bases at V and 5 bases at J, leaving 8 bases unmatched. CDR3 size: 16 residues. CDR3 in DNA: TGTGCCAGCAGCCTTAGACTAGCGGGGGGGACCGACGAGCAGTACTTC. This translates into CASSLRLAGGTDEQYF.

This clone showed up just once. The CDR3 region is CATSRAPAGEPYEQYF. The CDR3 DNA is TGTGCCACCAGCAGAGCCCCGGCAGGGGAGCCCTACGAGCAGTACTTC. This rearrangement joins TRBV15 to TRBJ2-7, with TRBD1 as a possible D gene (6 bases). This CDR3 region has 16 residues. Looked up from germline, CDR1 is LNHNV and CDR2 is YYDKDF (reference sequence). Trimming left V 1 base short and J 2 bases short, with 15 bases between.

V is TRBV7-6 and J is TRBJ2-2; 11 nucleotides match TRBD2. Unmatched junction bases numbered 1, after V lost 0 bases and J lost 4 bases. Germline CDR1 reads SGHVS; CDR2 reads FNYEAQ. CDR3 size: 16 residues. In DNA, the CDR3 is TGTGCCAGCAGCTTAGCTAGCGGGGGGGTCACCGGGGAGCTGTTTTTT. It yields the protein CASSLASGGVTGELFF.

This chain joins TRBV4-3 and TRBJ1-4; 10 bases align to TRBD1. The CDR3 spans 17 residues. V was clipped by 0 bases and J by 14 bases; unmatched bases: 15. In germline, CDR1 is LGHNA, CDR2 YSLEER. Here the CDR3 reads CASSQDLPGQGTTRLFF. DNA of the CDR3: TGCGCCAGCAGCCAAGATCTACCGGGACAGGGGACTACTAGGCTGTTTTTT.

The rearrangement links TRBV30 to TRBJ2-1; TRBD2 matches at 14 bases. V shed 2 bases and J 15 bases; nucleotides not matched to a gene: 12. Germline lookup yields CDR1 GTSNPN and CDR2 SVGIG (reference sequence). The CDR3 has 15 amino acids. CDR3 loop: CAWSTGLAGDGGTFF. CDR3 in DNA: TGTGCCTGGAGTACGGGACTAGCGGGGGATGGGGGTACGTTCTTC.

The chain recombines TRBV7-2 with TRBJ1-2, with D perhaps matching TRBD1 (6 bases). CDR1 and CDR2 (germline): SGHTA, FQGNSA. The V gene lost 0 bases and the J gene lost 3 bases, with 11 bases spanning the gap. This CDR3 spans 15 amino acids. The CDR3 here is CASSLAGGLDYGYTF. The CDR3 DNA reads TGTGCCAGCAGCTTAGCCGGGGGGCTGGACTATGGCTACACCTTC.

CDR3 protein: CASSPDRVGAGELFF. CDR3 DNA: TGTGCCAGCAGCCCAGACAGGGTTGGAGCCGGGGAGCTGTTTTTT. The chain carries TRBV7-9 and TRBJ2-2, with 7 positions matching TRBD1. The germline gives CDR1 SEHNR, CDR2 FQNEAQ (reference sequence). The J segment lost 6 bases and the V segment lost 5 bases, leaving 9 bases of the junction unmatched. CDR3 length: 15 amino acids.

The chain couples TRBV5-1 to TRBJ1-1; D is perhaps TRBD1 (5 bases). V shed 4 bases and J shed 2 bases, with 12 bases lying between them. Germline CDR1 is SGHRS and CDR2 is YFSETQ. This CDR3 spans 14 amino acids. CDR3 residues: CASSLPTANTEAFF. The CDR3 DNA sequence: TGCGCCAGCAGCCTCCCGACAGCCAACACTGAAGCTTTCTTT.

This clone has a single count. This sequence joins TRBV28 and TRBJ2-7; D unresolved. The CDR3 runs to 15 residues. V lost 5 bases to trimming and J lost 0 bases, with 14 bases between them. CDR1 is MDHEN and CDR2 is SYDVKM in the germline V gene. The DNA of the CDR3 is TGTGCCAGCAGTGCGGCGGCCAGTAGCTCCTACGAGCAGTACTTC. Amino acids: CASSAAASSSYEQYF.

The chain combines TRBV6-5 with TRBJ1-5; perhaps TRBD1 as D (6 bases). The length of the CDR3 is 15 residues. Between the trimmed V and J ends, which lost 8 bases and 3 bases, there was a span of 17 bases. Germline CDR1 reads MNHEY; CDR2 reads SVGAGI. CDR3 sequence (DNA): TGTGCCAGCGGATCAAGGACAGATCCCAATCAGCCCCAGCATTTT. Encoded protein: CASGSRTDPNQPQHF.

Here the CDR3 DNA reads TGTGCCACCAGTGACGGGGGGATGTACAATGAGCAGTTCTTC. Translating it yields CATSDGGMYNEQFF. This chain links TRBV24-1 with TRBJ2-1; 7 nucleotides align to TRBD2. Trimming cost V 4 bases and J 4 bases; bases outside gene matches: 3. The CDR3 is 14 amino acids. Germline lookup yields CDR1 KGHDR and CDR2 SFDVKD.

This chain joins TRBV11-2 and TRBJ1-1, with 10 bases that match TRBD1. The CDR3 spans 16 residues. J lost 1 base, V lost 5 bases, and 7 bases had no gene match. Germline V gene lookup returns CDR1 SGHAT and CDR2 FQNNGV. The CDR3 DNA reads TGTGCCAGCAGCGCGCCCGGGACAGGGGAGAACACTGAAGCTTTCTTT. Translation gives CASSAPGTGENTEAFF.

There are a few counts of this clone. The chain is built from TRBV29-1 and TRBJ1-4; 7 nucleotides agree with TRBD1. Germline lookup yields CDR1 SQVTM and CDR2 ANQGSEA. The length of the CDR3 is 13 residues. V was clipped by 7 bases and J by 5 bases; unmatched bases: 7. CDR3 protein: CSASGQQNEKLFF. The CDR3 DNA sequence: TGCAGCGCCTCGGGACAGCAAAATGAAAAACTGTTTTTT. The variable domain in full, completed from reference TRBV29-1 and TRBJ1-4, reads SAVISQKPSRDICQRGTSLTIQCQVDSQVTMMFWYRQQPGQSLTLIATANQGSEATYESGFVIDKFPISRPNLTFSTLTVSNMSPEDSSIYLCSASGQQNEKLFFGSGTQLSVL.

In this sample, this clone turned up once. The gene calls are TRBV10-3 and TRBJ1-4; D might be TRBD1 (5 bases). CDR1 and CDR2 from the germline V gene are ENHRY and SYGVKD. The germline V and J ends were trimmed by 6 bases and 8 bases, with 7 bases remaining between them. CDR3 length: 11 residues. CDR3 bases: TGTGCCATCAGGGACAACGAAAAACTGTTTTTT. It translates to CAIRDNEKLFF.

The J gene is TRBJ1-1, the V gene TRBV30; 9 bases map to TRBD1. The trim removed 5 bases at V and 4 bases at J, leaving 5 bases unmatched. The V gene's germline CDR1 is GTSNPN and CDR2 SVGIG (reference sequence). This CDR3 region has 13 residues. CDR3 loop: CAWERQGGTEAFF. CDR3 nucleotides: TGTGCCTGGGAGAGACAGGGGGGCACTGAAGCTTTCTTT. The whole variable domain, filled in from reference TRBV30 and TRBJ1-1, reads SQTIHQWPATLVQPVGSPLSLECTVEGTSNPNLYWYRQAAGRGLQLLFYSVGIGQISSEVPQNLSASRPQDRQFILSSKKLLLSDSGFYLCAWERQGGTEAFFGQGTRLTVV.